A single TCR beta chain is shown here with its context. The antigen remains undetermined. Relative to the germline gene, one junction end is altered; a read error may explain this. The sample is drawn from a study of cytomegalovirus exposure and HLA in healthy donors. The study's findings and limits: Using the classifier, cytomegalovirus status was reportedly diagnosed with high specificity and sensitivity. In a later analysis, TCR beta V- and J-gene trimming showed a link to a missense DCLRE1C variant. Researchers had no immune exposure information except CMV serostatus available.

Germline loops: CDR1 SNHLY, CDR2 FYNNEI. This CDR3 spans 13 amino acids. Both 60 Vbeta primers and 13 Jbeta primers went into the PCR. Sequencing used immunoSEQ multiplex PCR; TCRdb keeps in-frame clones, though not all of them. The table records about 160,000 clones, approximately 80% of them present only once. The study sampled nominally healthy donors, though unrecorded immune exposures were likely. Sequenced: PBMCs. The rearrangement uses TRBV2 and TRBJ1-2, with a possible D match to TRBD1 (6 bases). The source is a male donor in good health and CMV-seronegative. The CDR3 nucleotides read TGTGCCAGCCAACAGGGTAATAACTATGGCTACCCCTTC. It is translated as CASQQGNNYGYPF.